One sample yielded the 30 T cell receptor beta chains listed below, sequenced in a study of PD-1 blockade in classical Hodgkin lymphoma. The protocol was immunoSEQ multiplex PCR, while the TCRdb copy is restricted to in-frame clones and leaves out a portion. The sample holds 70,000 or so clones, about 93% seen once. The time point denotes: newly diagnosed, previously untreated cHL patient sample. Sequencing was done on a sample of peripheral blood mononuclear cells (PBMCs). These receptor sequences come from a human donor with classical Hodgkin lymphoma.

The rearrangement links TRBV7-9 to TRBJ1-1; 7 nucleotides agree with TRBD1. The CDR3 is 16 amino acids. Per the germline V gene, CDR1 is SEHNR and CDR2 is FQNEAQ (reference sequence). The V and J ends lost 5 bases and 3 bases, in that order; junction bases with no gene match: 12. CDR3 region: CASSPRSDRIDTEAFF. DNA of the CDR3: TGTGCCAGCAGCCCGCGCTCGGACAGGATAGACACTGAAGCTTTCTTT.

The J gene is TRBJ1-5, the V gene TRBV4-3, with D maybe TRBD1 (6 bases). The germline CDR1 and CDR2 sequences are LGHNA and YSLEER. V was cut by 0 bases and J by 7 bases, with 13 bases left in between. The CDR3 extends over 15 amino acids. This CDR3 reads CASSQDLGARQPQHF. Written as DNA, the CDR3 is TGCGCCAGCAGCCAAGATCTGGGGGCCAGGCAGCCCCAGCATTTT.

This clone was seen only once. The chain joins TRBV6-5 to TRBJ1-2, with D possibly matching TRBD1 (6 bases). There are 13 residues in the CDR3. CDR1 and CDR2 (germline): MNHEY, SVGAGI. With 0 bases removed from V and 7 bases from J, the gap between germline ends came to 9 bases. In DNA, the CDR3 is TGTGCCAGCAGTTACTCAGGGGGTGGTGGCTACACCTTC. This translates into CASSYSGGGGYTF.

The V and J genes are TRBV4-1 and TRBJ2-1; a weak D match, TRBD1 (6 bases). The CDR3 loop spans 17 amino acids. V lost 2 bases and J lost 5, with 19 bases in between. CDR1 and CDR2 (germline): MGHRA, YSYEKL. The CDR3 here is CASSQNRDTVGNNEQFF. DNA for the CDR3: TGCGCCAGCAGCCAAAACAGGGATACGGTAGGCAACAATGAGCAGTTCTTC.

The V call is TRBV6-6, the J call TRBJ2-3; TRBD1 is a possible D gene (6 bases). The length of the CDR3 is 14 residues. Germline CDR1 reads MNHNY; CDR2 reads SVGAGI (reference sequence). The V gene lost 6 bases and the J gene lost 3 bases, with 13 bases spanning the gap. CDR3 sequence reads: CASSLGGLTDTQYF. The CDR3 region has the DNA TGTGCCAGCAGCCTAGGGGGATTGACAGATACGCAGTATTTT.

This chain uses TRBV5-1 with TRBJ2-3; TRBD1 aligns across 8 bases. In germline, CDR1 is SGHRS, CDR2 YFSETQ. The trim removed 7 bases at V and 5 bases at J, leaving 9 bases unmatched. The CDR3 sequence is 14 residues long. The CDR3 spells CASAPQGARDTQYF. For the CDR3, the DNA is TGCGCCAGCGCGCCGCAGGGGGCTAGAGATACGCAGTATTTT.

The chain has TRBV7-2 and TRBJ2-1; D ambiguous. This CDR3 comprises 14 residues. CDR1 and CDR2 (germline): SGHTA, FQGNSA. The V gene lost 2 bases and the J gene lost 2 bases, with 7 bases spanning the gap. CDR3 DNA: TGTGCCAGCAGCTTAACTGGCACCTACAATGAGCAGTTCTTC. This gives the protein CASSLTGTYNEQFF.

The CDR3 nucleotides are TGTGCCAGCAGCTTAGAGGTCGCGGTGTCAAACCACTACGAGCAGTACTTC. Translation: CASSLEVAVSNHYEQYF. The J gene is TRBJ2-7, the V gene TRBV7-2; D remains unclear. CDR1 SGHTA and CDR2 FQGNSA come from the germline V gene. The CDR3 has 17 residues. Trimming took 1 base from V and 3 from J, leaving 19 bases between them.

The chain employs TRBV28 and TRBJ1-2; D unresolved. With 4 bases removed from V and 4 bases from J, the gap between germline ends came to 4 bases. The CDR3 totals 11 residues. The germline gives CDR1 MDHEN, CDR2 SYDVKM. The CDR3 nucleotides are TGTGCCAGCAGTTCAGGCTATGGCTACACCTTC. As protein: CASSSGYGYTF.

The chain has TRBV7-8 and TRBJ2-1, with no clear D. V lost 1 base and J 7 bases, leaving 14 bases between the germline ends. The germline gives CDR1 SGHVS, CDR2 FQNEAQ. The CDR3 is made up of 15 amino acids. In DNA form, the CDR3 reads TGTGCCAGCAGCTTAGGGTATGGCGGCCGGAATGAGCAGTTCTTC. As protein: CASSLGYGGRNEQFF.

The chain joins TRBV15 to TRBJ2-3; D is ambiguous. V dropped 0 bases and J dropped 2 bases, with 6 bases sitting between them. The CDR3 is made up of 14 amino acids. Germline lookup yields CDR1 LNHNV and CDR2 YYDKDF (reference sequence). In DNA form, the CDR3 reads TGTGCCACCAGCAGAGACGGGTTCACAGATACGCAGTATTTT. Encoded protein: CATSRDGFTDTQYF. Drawing the rest from reference TRBV15 and TRBJ2-3, the complete variable domain is DAMVIQNPRYQVTQFGKPVTLSCSQTLNHNVMYWYQQKSSQAPKLLFHYYDKDFNNEADTPDNFQSRRPNTSFCFLDIRSPGLGDTAMYLCATSRDGFTDTQYFGPGTRLTVL.

The chain recombines TRBV7-8 with TRBJ2-7, with D perhaps matching TRBD2 (7 bases). Looked up from germline, CDR1 is SGHVS and CDR2 is FQNEAQ. Trimming removed 2 bases at V and 4 bases at J, with 21 bases between. CDR3 size: 17 residues. The CDR3 sequence: CASSLPQKRGGSYEQYF. The CDR3, as DNA: TGTGCCAGCAGCTTACCCCAAAAGAGGGGGGGCTCTTACGAGCAGTACTTC.

This chain joins TRBV14 and TRBJ2-7, with D tentatively TRBD2 (6 bases). Trimming removed 5 bases at V and 2 bases at J, with 16 bases between. The germline V gene has CDR1 SGHDN and CDR2 FVKESK. This CDR3 spans 15 amino acids. This chain's CDR3 is CASSKPGTLAYEQYF. The CDR3, as DNA: TGTGCCAGCAGCAAACCCGGGACTTTAGCCTACGAGCAGTACTTC.

The chain couples TRBV28 to TRBJ2-1; D ambiguous. The germline V gene encodes CDR1 MDHEN and CDR2 SYDVKM. The CDR3 has 12 amino acids. Trimming took off 11 bases at V and 4 bases at J, with 12 bases between the two ends. The CDR3 here is CAGCSGYNEQFF. In DNA, the CDR3 is TGTGCCGGATGCTCGGGTTACAATGAGCAGTTCTTC.

The rearrangement uses TRBV9 and TRBJ1-3, with TRBD1 as a possible D gene (5 bases). V dropped 0 bases and J dropped 4 bases, with 8 bases sitting between them. This CDR3 has 14 amino acids. The germline gives CDR1 SGDLS, CDR2 YYNGEE. CDR3 protein: CASSVGWTGNTIYF. Written as DNA, the CDR3 is TGTGCCAGCAGCGTAGGATGGACAGGAAACACCATATATTTT.

The chain employs TRBV7-2 and TRBJ1-3; D uncertain. CDR3 size: 14 residues. Trimming took 1 base from V and 0 from J, leaving 4 bases between them. Germline lookup yields CDR1 SGHTA and CDR2 FQGNSA. The CDR3 here is CASSLGGSGNTIYF. Written as DNA, the CDR3 is TGTGCCAGCAGCTTAGGCGGCTCTGGAAACACCATATATTTT.

This clone was seen only once. This chain links TRBV2 with TRBJ1-5, with 7 bases matching TRBD1. With V trimmed by 5 bases and J by 2 bases, 6 bases remained unmatched. CDR1 is SNHLY, CDR2 FYNNEI, per germline. The CDR3 is made up of 15 amino acids. CDR3 amino acids: CASSRGRGGNQPQHF. The CDR3 coding sequence is TGTGCCAGCAGTCGGGGCAGGGGGGGCAATCAGCCCCAGCATTTT.

The V and J genes are TRBV2 and TRBJ1-1; D call uncertain. This CDR3 contains 13 residues. Looked up from germline, CDR1 is SNHLY and CDR2 is FYNNEI. V dropped 4 bases and J dropped 5 bases, with 11 bases sitting between them. The DNA of the CDR3 is TGTGCCAGCAGTGTTCATGATTTGACTGAAGCTTTCTTT. Amino acid sequence: CASSVHDLTEAFF.

The J gene is TRBJ2-1, the V gene TRBV6-1; the match to TRBD2 covers 9 bases. Germline trimming cut 10 bases from V and 4 bases from J; bases unmatched to any gene: 8. Germline V gene data show CDR1 as MNHNS and CDR2 as SASEGT. This CDR3 contains 14 residues. CDR3 sequence reads: CATKKTSGYNEQFF. Here the CDR3 DNA reads TGTGCCACCAAAAAGACTAGCGGATACAATGAGCAGTTCTTC.

The genes are TRBV29-1 and TRBJ1-2, with unresolved D. CDR1 SQVTM and CDR2 ANQGSEA come from the germline V gene. Trimming took 3 bases from V and 8 from J, leaving 13 bases between them. The CDR3 spans 12 residues. Written as DNA, the CDR3 is TGCAGCGTTGAGAACGGACCCTTGGGCTACACCTTC. Translation: CSVENGPLGYTF.

This chain links TRBV4-1 with TRBJ1-2; possibly TRBD1 for D (5 bases). This CDR3 spans 14 amino acids. Germline values: CDR1 MGHRA, CDR2 YSYEKL. V lost 0 bases to trimming and J lost 3 bases, with 8 bases between them. The chain's CDR3 is CASSQEGEDYGYTF. For the CDR3, the DNA is TGCGCCAGCAGCCAAGAGGGGGAGGACTATGGCTACACCTTC.

This clone was counted a few times. The CDR3 protein is CATSRGNQPQHF. CDR3 DNA: TGTGCCACCAGCAGAGGGAATCAGCCCCAGCATTTT. The V gene is TRBV15, the J gene TRBJ1-5, with D uncertain. Germline V CDR1 and CDR2: LNHNV, YYDKDF (reference sequence). The V and J ends lost 1 base and 4 bases respectively, with 2 bases between them. The CDR3 is 12 amino acids.

This clone was picked up one time. The V call is TRBV10-1, the J call TRBJ1-5, with 8 bases matching TRBD1. The CDR3 has 19 amino acids. Germline lookup yields CDR1 WNHNN and CDR2 SYGVQD (reference sequence). Trimming at V came to 8 bases and at J to 2 bases, leaving 20 bases not matched to a gene. CDR3 coding DNA: TGCGCCAGCCCCTTGTTGGGGACAGGCAAGCTAACCTGCAATCAGCCCCAGCATTTT. Residues: CASPLLGTGKLTCNQPQHF.

The chain links TRBV25-1 to TRBJ2-7, with TRBD1 matching 7 bases. This CDR3 region has 18 residues. CDR1 is MGHDK, CDR2 SYGVNS, per germline. Germline trimming cut 7 bases from V and 2 bases from J; bases unmatched to any gene: 20. CDR3 bases: TGTGCCAGCAATAGACCGGGACAGCTACCCACGGACACCTACGAGCAGTACTTC. It specifies CASNRPGQLPTDTYEQYF.

The rearrangement joins TRBV2 to TRBJ1-2; D not certain. Trimming removed 8 bases at V and 0 bases at J, with 13 bases between. The germline V gene encodes CDR1 SNHLY and CDR2 FYNNEI. The CDR3 sequence is 14 residues long. The CDR3 coding sequence is TGTGCCAGCGGACCGAATGCTCCTAACTATGGCTACACCTTC. Amino acid sequence: CASGPNAPNYGYTF.

V and J are TRBV28 and TRBJ1-1; a possible D gene is TRBD1 (6 bases). The ends were cut back, 5 bases at V and 1 base at J, with 14 bases in the middle. This CDR3 region has 15 residues. CDR1 is MDHEN, CDR2 SYDVKM, per germline. As DNA, the CDR3 is TGTGCCAGCAGTCTAGGGGGGTGGAAGAACACTGAAGCTTTCTTT. Encoded protein: CASSLGGWKNTEAFF.

The rearrangement joins TRBV19 to TRBJ2-1, with 11 bases matching TRBD2. Trimming removed 7 bases from V and 2 bases from J; junction bases left unmatched: 4. This CDR3 contains 15 residues. Per germline, CDR1 LNHDA and CDR2 SQIVND (reference sequence). The CDR3 region is CASNQLAGAYNEQFF. The CDR3 DNA sequence: TGTGCCAGTAACCAACTAGCGGGGGCCTACAATGAGCAGTTCTTC. Using reference TRBV19 and TRBJ2-1 for the parts outside the CDR3, the full variable domain is DGGITQSPKYLFRKEGQNVTLSCEQNLNHDAMYWYRQDPGQGLRLIYYSQIVNDFQKGDIAEGYSVSREKKESFPLTVTSAQKNPTAFYLCASNQLAGAYNEQFFGPGTRLTVL.

The chain recombines TRBV29-1 with TRBJ2-2; a possible D gene is TRBD2 (6 bases). V gave up 3 bases and J gave up 3 bases, with 8 bases separating them. Germline values: CDR1 SQVTM, CDR2 ANQGSEA. This CDR3 region has 13 residues. The CDR3 nucleotides are TGCAGCGTTGACAGGAGGGACACCGGGGAGCTGTTTTTT. Residues: CSVDRRDTGELFF.

This sequence joins TRBV11-2 and TRBJ2-7; D not resolved. The V and J ends lost 5 bases and 3 bases respectively, with 14 bases between them. The CDR3 contains 14 residues. Per the germline V gene, CDR1 is SGHAT and CDR2 is FQNNGV. CDR3 protein: CASSPPGGVYEQYF. DNA for the CDR3: TGTGCCAGCAGCCCGCCAGGCGGTGTCTACGAGCAGTACTTC.

The chain links TRBV6-6 to TRBJ2-7; D gene unclear. The germline gives CDR1 MNHNY, CDR2 SVGAGI (reference sequence). V lost 2 bases to trimming and J lost 3 bases, with 8 bases between them. This CDR3 is 13 amino acids long. The CDR3 reads CASSYGPNYEQYF. In nucleotides, the CDR3 is TGTGCCAGCAGTTACGGCCCCAACTACGAGCAGTACTTC.